These 17 T cell receptor beta chains came from one sample sequenced in a study of cytomegalovirus exposure and HLA in healthy donors. Clones were sequenced by immunoSEQ multiplex PCR, and TCRdb holds only the in-frame ones, with some missing. This sample has approximately 220,000 clones; approximately 90% occur once, and the top ten carry less than 3%. Sequences were obtained from PBMCs. The receptors stem from a man between 18 and 35 years old in good health and CMV-seronegative.

The genes are TRBV19 and TRBJ1-5; TRBD1 aligns across 7 bases. J gave up 6 bases and V 4 bases, and 9 bases lay outside the gene matches. CDR1 LNHDA and CDR2 SQIVND come from the germline V gene (reference sequence). This CDR3 has 15 amino acids. CDR3: CASSTVQGNGQPQHF. The CDR3 coding sequence is TGTGCCAGTAGTACCGTACAGGGGAACGGTCAGCCCCAGCATTTT.

The chain recombines TRBV10-2 with TRBJ2-7; unclear D gene. Germline CDR1 WSHSY, CDR2 SAAADI. There are 15 residues in the CDR3. The V end lost 3 bases, the J end lost 3 bases, and 15 bases lay between the germline ends. The CDR3 loop is CASSDPPLDFYEQYF. CDR3 in DNA: TGCGCCAGCAGTGATCCCCCCCTAGATTTCTACGAGCAGTACTTC.

The CDR3: CASSPGQGGANVLTF. The DNA of the CDR3 is TGTGCCAGCAGCCCAGGACAGGGAGGGGCCAACGTCCTGACTTTC. J is TRBJ2-6 and V is TRBV7-7, with 8 bases that match TRBD1. CDR1 is SSHAT and CDR2 is FNYEAQ in the germline V gene (reference sequence). Germline trimming cut 5 bases from V and 4 bases from J; bases unmatched to any gene: 4. This CDR3 is 15 amino acids long.

The chain uses TRBV5-1 and TRBJ2-7; TRBD1 might be the D (6 bases). Looked up from germline, CDR1 is SGHRS and CDR2 is YFSETQ. Trimming left V 4 bases short and J 5 bases short, with 10 bases between. CDR3 length: 12 amino acids. For the CDR3, the DNA is TGCGCCAGCAGCCAGGACAGAAACGAGCAGTACTTC. Translation gives CASSQDRNEQYF.

V usage is TRBV5-4 and J usage is TRBJ2-3; TRBD2 matches at 12 bases. The V segment lost 4 bases and the J segment 2 bases; nucleotides outside the gene matches: 8. The germline CDR1 and CDR2 sequences are SGHNT and YYREEE (reference sequence). The CDR3 has 17 amino acids. CDR3 in amino acids: CASSLPGLAGITDTQYF. CDR3 bases: TGTGCCAGCAGCCTGCCCGGACTAGCGGGGATCACAGATACGCAGTATTTT.

The chain links TRBV28 to TRBJ2-7; 7 bases agree with TRBD1. The germline V gene has CDR1 MDHEN and CDR2 SYDVKM. The CDR3 covers 13 residues. J gave up 3 bases and V 5 bases, and 4 bases lay outside the gene matches. CDR3 amino acids: CASSRQGLYEQYF. The CDR3 coding sequence is TGTGCCAGCAGTAGACAGGGCCTCTACGAGCAGTACTTC.

The chain has TRBV28 and TRBJ1-2, with D unresolved. Trimming shortened V by 3 bases and J by 7 bases, and 15 bases separated the two germline ends. CDR3 length: 14 amino acids. The germline CDR1 and CDR2 sequences are MDHEN and SYDVKM. The DNA for the CDR3 is TGTGCCAGCAGTTTGAGGGTGGTAGGTCGTGGCTACACCTTC. Protein: CASSLRVVGRGYTF.

The V and J genes are TRBV5-6 and TRBJ1-6; D possibly corresponds to TRBD1 (5 bases). Germline lookup yields CDR1 SGHDT and CDR2 YYEEEE. The V and J ends lost 4 bases and 13 bases respectively, with 15 bases between them. This CDR3 region has 13 residues. The CDR3 bases are TGTGCCAGCAGCCCACCCGCAGGGTCTCCCCTCCACTTT. Residues: CASSPPAGSPLHF.

J is TRBJ2-5 and V is TRBV4-2, with TRBD2 identical over 9 bases. Germline lookup yields CDR1 LGHNA and CDR2 YNFKEQ. This CDR3 contains 15 residues. After removal of 1 base from V and 3 bases from J, the junction contained 3 bases not matched to a gene. Here the CDR3 reads CASSQGLAGKETQYF. CDR3 DNA: TGTGCCAGCAGCCAAGGTCTAGCGGGAAAAGAGACCCAGTACTTC.

V gene TRBV5-1 combines with J gene TRBJ1-3; D gene ambiguous. The ends were cut back, 6 bases at V and 6 bases at J, with 7 bases in the middle. CDR1 SGHRS and CDR2 YFSETQ come from the germline V gene. The CDR3 sequence is 11 residues long. CDR3 nucleotide sequence: TGCGCCAGCAACTTACAAAACACCATATATTTT. This gives the protein CASNLQNTIYF.

V is TRBV10-1 and J is TRBJ2-3; 9 positions match TRBD2. The CDR3 covers 18 residues. Germline V gene lookup returns CDR1 WNHNN and CDR2 SYGVQD (reference sequence). J was trimmed by 0 bases and V by 0 bases; bases with no gene match: 7. The CDR3 reads CASSESVSGRASTDTQYF. The DNA for the CDR3 is TGCGCCAGCAGTGAGTCTGTTAGCGGGAGAGCTAGCACAGATACGCAGTATTTT.

In DNA, the CDR3 is TGCGCCAGCAGCCCAAACAGGGTCGACACTGAAGCTTTCTTT. This encodes CASSPNRVDTEAFF. The chain carries TRBV4-1 and TRBJ1-1, with D perhaps matching TRBD1 (6 bases). The V gene lost 4 bases and the J gene lost 3 bases, with 12 bases spanning the gap. Per the germline V gene, CDR1 is MGHRA and CDR2 is YSYEKL. The CDR3 runs to 14 residues.

The V gene is TRBV25-1, the J gene TRBJ2-3; the match to TRBD1 covers 11 bases. In germline, CDR1 is MGHDK, CDR2 SYGVNS. There are 13 residues in the CDR3. Trimming cost V 3 bases and J 13 bases; bases outside gene matches: 6. The CDR3 DNA reads TGTGCCAGCAGTGAGGGAGGGGACAGGGGGGAGTATTTT. Translation gives CASSEGGDRGEYF.

The chain links TRBV6-1 to TRBJ1-5; TRBD1 is a possible D gene (5 bases). CDR1 and CDR2 (germline): MNHNS, SASEGT. CDR3 length: 15 amino acids. V was clipped by 7 bases and J by 7 bases, with 20 bases between them. The CDR3 DNA follows: TGTGCCAGCACCCGCTCGGGGGAGTCTGGGCAGCCCCAGCATTTT. It codes for CASTRSGESGQPQHF.

This clone was detected only once. This chain links TRBV18 with TRBJ1-6; 8 nucleotides align to TRBD1. CDR3 length: 18 amino acids. The V gene's germline CDR1 is KGHSH and CDR2 LQKENI. The V segment lost 5 bases and the J segment 7 bases; nucleotides outside the gene matches: 16. This chain's CDR3 is CASSAVYDRGRGNSPLHF. The CDR3 coding sequence is TGTGCCAGCTCAGCGGTTTATGACAGGGGTCGTGGAAATTCACCCCTCCACTTT.

This clone was seen a few times. The chain links TRBV19 to TRBJ1-1; D not certain. Germline CDR1 and CDR2: LNHDA and SQIVND (reference sequence). V dropped 5 bases and J dropped 10 bases, with 11 bases sitting between them. The length of the CDR3 is 11 residues. CDR3 protein: CASSLGTPAFF. Written as DNA, the CDR3 is TGTGCCAGTAGTCTAGGTACTCCAGCTTTCTTT. Supplemented by reference TRBV19 and TRBJ1-1, the full variable domain reads DGGITQSPKYLFRKEGQNVTLSCEQNLNHDAMYWYRQDPGQGLRLIYYSQIVNDFQKGDIAEGYSVSREKKESFPLTVTSAQKNPTAFYLCASSLGTPAFFGQGTRLTVV.

V is TRBV4-1 and J is TRBJ2-1, with D maybe TRBD2 (6 bases). Germline CDR1 and CDR2: MGHRA and YSYEKL. Trimming removed 0 bases at V and 2 bases at J, with 17 bases between. The CDR3 sequence is 18 residues long. CDR3 in amino acids: CASSQDPPARTTYNEQFF. DNA of the CDR3: TGCGCCAGCAGCCAAGACCCTCCCGCCAGGACTACCTACAATGAGCAGTTCTTC.